This entry describes one T cell receptor (beta chain). The data belong to a study of blood T cell repertoires in COVID-19. Study context: Acute and convalescent COVID-19 specimens originated in the United States, Italy and Spain.

Data came from immunoSEQ multiplex PCR; TCRdb stores just in-frame clones and leaves some out. The data show about 430,000 clones, 80% to 90% seen once. This CDR3 has 12 amino acids. V shed 8 bases and J shed 4 bases, with 11 bases lying between them. CDR1 and CDR2 from the germline V gene are MNHEY and SVGAGI. Specimen: peripheral blood. This clonotype originated in a man in his late teens or twenties with COVID-19, enrolled during active disease. The gene calls are TRBV6-5 and TRBJ1-2; no firm D call. CDR3 protein: CASSDGVYGYTF. CDR3 DNA: TGTGCCAGCTCCGACGGAGTCTATGGCTACACCTTC.